This T cell receptor beta chain derives from a study of blood T cell repertoires in COVID-19. Study overall: Acute and convalescent COVID-19 samples came from the United States, Italy and Spain. From T cells, B-cell-depleted T cells, or PBMCs came the material, which was cDNA or gDNA.

In germline, CDR1 is SGHAT, CDR2 FQNNGV. With 0 bases clipped from V and 0 bases from J, the junction kept 4 bases outside the gene matches. The length of the CDR3 is 17 residues. In the original workflow: Nucleated cell counts were estimated from reference gene primer amplification. The protocol was immunoSEQ multiplex PCR, while the TCRdb copy is restricted to in-frame clones and leaves out a portion. V and J calls and clone size come straight from that table; D and trimming were deduced from the DNA. The table lists about 210,000 clones, 88% of them singletons. What was sequenced was peripheral blood. The J gene is TRBJ1-3, the V gene TRBV11-2; the match to TRBD1 covers 8 bases. The receptor's source is a man between 65 and 80 years old with acute or convalescent COVID-19. The CDR3 DNA is TGTGCCAGCAGCTTAGATCGCACAGGGGGCTCTGGAAACACCATATATTTT. This codes for CASSLDRTGGSGNTIYF.